This T cell receptor (beta chain) was retrieved from a study of cytomegalovirus exposure and HLA in healthy donors. Study information: Out of 180 million or so T cells, an earlier analysis found roughly 100 million unique TCR beta sequences in total.

Study outcomes and limitations: Researchers reported in a later analysis that a missense DCLRE1C variant was tied to TCR beta V- and J-gene trimming. An analysis was carried out at a later point. It showed that HLA-associated TCR beta chains were more clonally expanded than equally common non-associated chains.

As to this clone: Its antigen is not identified. The same CDR3 can be traced to other DNA sequences in this sample.

Vbeta (60) and Jbeta (13) primers were used in the PCR. TCRdb's table, derived via immunoSEQ multiplex PCR, lists solely in-frame clones and lacks some. This sample has approximately 150,000 clones, with around four fifths found just once. Sequencing was carried out using PBMCs. The origin of this receptor is a male donor in good health and CMV-seronegative.

In DNA form, the CDR3 reads TGTGCCAGTAGCCCGACAGGGAGGACTGAAGCTTTCTTT. Residues: CASSPTGRTEAFF. This chain links TRBV19 with TRBJ1-1, with 7 bases fitting TRBD1. Germline trimming cut 6 bases from V and 5 bases from J; bases unmatched to any gene: 6. In germline, CDR1 is LNHDA, CDR2 SQIVND (reference sequence). CDR3 length: 13 amino acids.